The 15 T cell receptor beta chains reported below all come from one sample, sequenced in a study of T cell changes during pregnancy in multiple sclerosis. Sequenced by immunoSEQ multiplex PCR; TCRdb stores in-frame clones only, minus some. The sample holds about 22,000 clones, 91% seen once. The material sequenced was CD4+ T cells from peripheral blood mononuclear cells, taken in the third trimester of pregnancy. The receptors shown here come from a female donor in good health, enrolled as a control in a pregnancy study.

The chain links TRBV9 to TRBJ1-2; 7 bases are a match to TRBD1. J was trimmed by 0 bases and V by 0 bases; bases with no gene match: 2. This CDR3 contains 15 residues. Germline V gene sequence: CDR1 SGDLS, CDR2 YYNGEE. CDR3 DNA sequence: TGTGCCAGCAGCGTAGGGGGACAGACTAACTATGGCTACACCTTC. It is translated as CASSVGGQTNYGYTF.

The gene calls are TRBV9 and TRBJ1-2, with D possibly TRBD1 on 6 matching bases. The CDR3 is 16 amino acids. The V gene's germline CDR1 is SGDLS and CDR2 YYNGEE. The V end was cut by 0 bases, the J end by 3 bases, with 15 bases between. CDR3 protein: CASSVEGVRKDYGYTF. The CDR3 nucleotides are TGTGCCAGCAGCGTAGAGGGGGTTAGGAAGGACTATGGCTACACCTTC.

This rearrangement joins TRBV4-2 to TRBJ2-5; 11 bases agree with TRBD2. The last part of the DNA fits TRBJ2-7 better; the J call may be wrong. This CDR3 contains 15 residues. Germline lookup yields CDR1 LGHNA and CDR2 YNFKEQ. As DNA, the CDR3 is TGTGCCAGCAGCCAAGGACTAGCGGGGTCCTACGAGCAGTACTTC. It specifies CASSQGLAGSYEQYF.

For the CDR3, the DNA is TGTGCCACCAGCAGAGACCTCGGGACTAGCGGAGAGACCCAGTACTTC. It translates to CATSRDLGTSGETQYF. The chain carries TRBV15 and TRBJ2-5, with 11 bases identical to TRBD2. The V segment lost 0 bases and the J segment 4 bases; nucleotides outside the gene matches: 4. This CDR3 is built from 16 residues. Germline lookup yields CDR1 LNHNV and CDR2 YYDKDF (reference sequence).

The genes are TRBV29-1 and TRBJ1-1; 8 bases match TRBD1. The CDR3 is made up of 15 amino acids. Germline CDR1 reads SQVTM; CDR2 reads ANQGSEA. Trimming cost V 6 bases and J 0 bases; bases outside gene matches: 9. The CDR3 reads CSVPDRGPMNTEAFF. In DNA form, the CDR3 reads TGCAGCGTCCCAGACAGGGGCCCCATGAACACTGAAGCTTTCTTT.

This chain connects TRBV21-1 to TRBJ2-5; the table names TRBD2, a call not compared with the DNA. TRBV21-1 is described as a pseudogene. The CDR3 has 14 amino acids. This CDR3 reads CASRGLQGKETQYF. CDR3 nucleotide sequence: TGTGCCAGCAGGGGACTACAGGGTAAAGAGACCCAGTACTTC.

The gene calls are TRBV19 and TRBJ1-5; 9 nucleotides agree with TRBD1. V shed 0 bases, J shed 0 bases, and the junction held 9 bases outside the gene matches. This CDR3 contains 19 residues. Germline CDR1 and CDR2: LNHDA and SQIVND (reference sequence). DNA of the CDR3: TGTGCCAGTAGTATAGAACAGGGGGCATTGTCTTCTAGCAATCAGCCCCAGCATTTT. Encoded protein: CASSIEQGALSSSNQPQHF.

The CDR3 coding sequence is TGTGCCAGCTCACTCAGGGGGAACACTGAAGCTTTCTTT. Translation: CASSLRGNTEAFF. The V gene is TRBV18, the J gene TRBJ1-1; tentative D call: TRBD1 (6 bases). V was cut by 4 bases and J by 1 base, with 7 bases left in between. The CDR3 extends over 13 amino acids. CDR1 KGHSH and CDR2 LQKENI come from the germline V gene. The full variable domain, completed using reference TRBV18 and TRBJ1-1, is NAGVMQNPRHLVRRRGQEARLRCSPMKGHSHVYWYRQLPEEGLKFMVYLQKENIIDESGMPKERFSAEFPKEGPSILRIQQVVRGDSAAYFCASSLRGNTEAFFGQGTRLTVV.

This chain connects TRBV27 to TRBJ2-1; D might be TRBD2 (6 bases). Trimming removed 1 base at V and 8 bases at J, with 18 bases between. CDR1 MNHEY and CDR2 SMNVEV come from the germline V gene (reference sequence). The CDR3 covers 16 residues. In DNA, the CDR3 is TGTGCCAGCAGTTTATACGGGGGTTGGAACGGGGATGAGCAGTTCTTC. Translated: CASSLYGGWNGDEQFF.

This clone is a singleton in its sample. This chain links TRBV6-1 with TRBJ2-3; 13 nucleotides line up with TRBD2. CDR1 MNHNS and CDR2 SASEGT come from the germline V gene. This CDR3 spans 14 amino acids. V lost 4 bases, J lost 6 bases, and 1 base stayed unmatched. The CDR3 DNA reads TGTGCCAGCAGTGGACTAGCGGGAGGTGATACGCAGTATTTT. Protein: CASSGLAGGDTQYF.

The gene calls are TRBV27 and TRBJ2-7; no definite D call. The V end was cut by 4 bases, the J end by 1 base, with 5 bases between. Germline loops: CDR1 MNHEY, CDR2 SMNVEV (reference sequence). This CDR3 is 12 amino acids long. CDR3 in amino acids: CASSSRSYEQYF. The CDR3 DNA reads TGTGCCAGCAGTTCACGGTCCTACGAGCAGTACTTC.

The genes are TRBV7-9 and TRBJ1-6; TRBD1 might be the D (6 bases). Between the trimmed V and J ends, which lost 1 base and 7 bases, there was a span of 14 bases. Germline V gene data show CDR1 as SEHNR and CDR2 as FQNEAQ (reference sequence). The CDR3 length is 16 residues. CDR3 DNA sequence: TGTGCCAGCAGCTTAGTATCCGCAGGGGAGAATTCACCCCTCCACTTT. Its protein is CASSLVSAGENSPLHF.

The V and J genes are TRBV6-5 and TRBJ1-3; weak D call: TRBD1 (5 bases). V was trimmed by 0 bases and J by 0 bases, leaving 9 bases between them. The CDR3 loop spans 16 amino acids. Per the germline V gene, CDR1 is MNHEY and CDR2 is SVGAGI. CDR3 nucleotides: TGTGCCAGCAGTTACTCTCAGGGTTTCTCTGGAAACACCATATATTTT. Translated, it gives CASSYSQGFSGNTIYF.

The rearrangement uses TRBV10-2 and TRBJ1-1, with 9 bases matching TRBD1. The CDR3 is made up of 13 amino acids. Germline CDR1 and CDR2: WSHSY and SAAADI. The junction had 9 bases not matched to a gene; V was cut back by 6 bases and J by 10 bases. In nucleotides, the CDR3 is TGCGCCAGCAGAGACGGACAGGGGATAGGAGCTTTCTTT. Translated: CASRDGQGIGAFF.

The chain carries TRBV5-1 and TRBJ1-5, with 7 bases matching TRBD1. The CDR3 runs 16 residues. With 4 bases clipped from V and 3 bases from J, the junction kept 10 bases outside the gene matches. CDR1 is SGHRS and CDR2 is YFSETQ in the germline V gene. The CDR3 region is CASSPEGGQVNQPQHF. The DNA for the CDR3 is TGCGCCAGCAGCCCGGAGGGTGGACAGGTCAATCAGCCCCAGCATTTT.